This T cell receptor beta chain originates from a study of T cell responses to AZD1222 COVID-19 vaccine. Trimming took 6 bases from V and 2 from J, leaving 14 bases between them. The germline V gene has CDR1 LNHDA and CDR2 SQIVND (reference sequence). CDR3 length: 15 residues. Data came from immunoSEQ multiplex PCR; TCRdb stores just in-frame clones and leaves some out. This sample has approximately 120,000 clones, with about 89% found just once. The sequencing used peripheral blood, collected on day 0 of AZD1222 vaccination. This TCR derives from an adult in good health. This chain uses TRBV19 with TRBJ1-5; D possibly corresponds to TRBD1 (6 bases). The CDR3 protein is CASSSFDRRNQPQHF. The CDR3 DNA sequence: TGTGCCAGTAGCAGTTTCGACAGGCGCAATCAGCCCCAGCATTTT.